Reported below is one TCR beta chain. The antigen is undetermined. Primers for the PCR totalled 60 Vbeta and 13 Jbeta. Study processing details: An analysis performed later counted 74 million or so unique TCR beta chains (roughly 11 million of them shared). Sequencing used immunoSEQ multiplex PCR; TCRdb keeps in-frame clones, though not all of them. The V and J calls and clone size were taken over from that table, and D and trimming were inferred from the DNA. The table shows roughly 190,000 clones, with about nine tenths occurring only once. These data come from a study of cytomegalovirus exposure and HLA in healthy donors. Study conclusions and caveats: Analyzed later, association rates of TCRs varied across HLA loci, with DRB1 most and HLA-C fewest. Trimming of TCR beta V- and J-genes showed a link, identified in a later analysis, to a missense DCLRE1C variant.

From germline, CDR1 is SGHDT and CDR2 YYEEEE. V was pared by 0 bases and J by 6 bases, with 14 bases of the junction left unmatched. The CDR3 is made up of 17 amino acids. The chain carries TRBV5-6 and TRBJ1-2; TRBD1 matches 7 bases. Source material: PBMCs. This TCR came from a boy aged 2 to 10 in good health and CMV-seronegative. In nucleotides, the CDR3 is TGTGCCAGCAGCTTGGGTGGACCCCGGGACAGCTACAATGGCTACACCTTC. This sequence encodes CASSLGGPRDSYNGYTF.